This note documents a single TCR beta chain sequence. Indicated treatment: oral pan-JAK inhibitor, 5-10 mg twice daily. Germline V gene lookup returns CDR1 SGHAT and CDR2 FQDESV (reference sequence). The V and J ends lost 1 base and 4 bases, in that order; junction bases with no gene match: 6. CDR3 length: 17 amino acids. This record comes from a study of CD8+ T cells in alopecia areata. The overall study: People stayed on tofacitinib for 6 to 18 months, then stopped the drug for 6 months.

Sequencing used cDNA as its template, made by extracting RNA and reverse transcribing it. The method was immunoSEQ multiplex PCR; TCRdb's version includes in-frame clones alone and lacks a portion of them. The table shows approximately 210,000 clones, with just over 65% occurring only once. V is TRBV11-1 and J is TRBJ2-3, with TRBD1 matching 12 bases. The sequences come from CD4+ T cells sorted from blood, collected around week 46, from a patient treated with tofacitinib. The sequence came from a human donor with alopecia areata. The CDR3 sequence is CASSLESGTGGSDTQYF. The CDR3 region has the DNA TGTGCCAGCAGCTTAGAGTCCGGGACAGGGGGCTCAGATACGCAGTATTTT.